Listed below are T cell receptor beta chains from one sample, sequenced in a study of OX40 agonist ivuxolimab in advanced cancers. Sequenced by immunoSEQ multiplex PCR; TCRdb stores in-frame clones only, minus some. The table has approximately 27,000 clones, approximately 80% seen once. This specimen was CD4+ or CD8+ T cells sorted from blood, taken in a trial of the OX40 agonist ivuxolimab. The source of these receptors is an adult with an advanced solid tumor such as melanoma, head and neck, liver or kidney cancer. Both conserved end residues are part of each CDR3. A D gene is named only where the DNA matches it firmly. The size field is filled for only some rows; it gives once, few, many or a size class.

j_call: TRBJ2-7; d_call: NA; clone_size: NA; v_call: TRBV2; cdr3_nt: TGTGCCAGCAGTGATCTTACAGGGAACATCTACGAGCAGTACTTC; cdr3_aa: CASSDLTGNIYEQYF
j_call: TRBJ1-1; d_call: NA; clone_size: NA; v_call: TRBV6-1; cdr3_nt: TGTGCCAGCAGAACAGGGCCCAACACTGAAGCTTTCTTT; cdr3_aa: CASRTGPNTEAFF
j_call: TRBJ1-1; d_call: NA; clone_size: NA; v_call: TRBV14; cdr3_nt: TGTGCCAGCAGCCAAAGTAGGGAGGGGCGAGCTTTCTTT; cdr3_aa: CASSQSREGRAFF
j_call: TRBJ2-3; d_call: NA; clone_size: NA; v_call: TRBV19; cdr3_nt: TGTGCCAGTAGTATACAGGGAAGAAAAGGAGATACGCAGTATTTT; cdr3_aa: CASSIQGRKGDTQYF
j_call: TRBJ2-1; d_call: NA; clone_size: NA; v_call: TRBV10-2; cdr3_nt: TGCGCCAGCAGGAGGGGGGGGGCTAAGCAGTACAATGAGCAGTTCTTC; cdr3_aa: CASRRGGAKQYNEQFF
j_call: TRBJ1-4; d_call: NA; clone_size: NA; v_call: TRBV19; cdr3_nt: TGTGCCAGTAATCGTTGGTTATCGGTTGATGAAAAACTGTTTTTT; cdr3_aa: CASNRWLSVDEKLFF
j_call: TRBJ2-6; d_call: NA; clone_size: NA; v_call: TRBV2; cdr3_nt: TGTGCCAGCAGTGAGAGGGCGGGACCCAGCTCTGGGGCCAACGTCCTGACTTTC; cdr3_aa: CASSERAGPSSGANVLTF
j_call: TRBJ2-5; d_call: NA; clone_size: few; v_call: TRBV10-1; cdr3_nt: TGCGCCACGTCTACCGGGAGCGAGACCCAGTACTTC; cdr3_aa: CATSTGSETQYF
j_call: TRBJ2-2; d_call: NA; clone_size: NA; v_call: TRBV5-1; cdr3_nt: TGCGCCAGCAGCTTGGCACAGGTGAACACCGGGGAGCTGTTTTTT; cdr3_aa: CASSLAQVNTGELFF
j_call: TRBJ2-7; d_call: TRBD1; clone_size: few; v_call: TRBV4-1; cdr3_nt: TGCGCCAGCAGTGAAAGGGGGGACAGGCGGAACGAGCAGTACTTC; cdr3_aa: CASSERGDRRNEQYF
j_call: TRBJ2-2; d_call: NA; clone_size: NA; v_call: TRBV5-1; cdr3_nt: TGCGCCAGCAGCTTGGCTGAGAACACCGGGGAGCTGTTTTTT; cdr3_aa: CASSLAENTGELFF
j_call: TRBJ1-6; d_call: TRBD1; clone_size: NA; v_call: TRBV14; cdr3_nt: TGTGCCAGCAGCCAGGGACAGGGGGGTAGGGGATCACCCCTCCACTTT; cdr3_aa: CASSQGQGGRGSPLHF
j_call: TRBJ2-1; d_call: NA; clone_size: NA; v_call: TRBV21-1; cdr3_nt: TGTGCCAGCAGCAAAGAAGCCCAGGGAAGGCAGTTCTTC; cdr3_aa: CASSKEAQGRQFF
j_call: TRBJ1-3; d_call: NA; clone_size: NA; v_call: TRBV9; cdr3_nt: TGTGCCAGCAGCGAAGAACGGAGCTCTGGAAACACCATATATTTT; cdr3_aa: CASSEERSSGNTIYF
j_call: TRBJ2-5; d_call: NA; clone_size: NA; v_call: TRBV5-4; cdr3_nt: TGTGCCAGCAGCCGAGAGGGATTCCAAGAGACCCAGTACTTC; cdr3_aa: CASSREGFQETQYF
j_call: TRBJ2-1; d_call: NA; clone_size: NA; v_call: TRBV7-6; cdr3_nt: TGTGCCAGCAGCTTAGTAGCGTGGGGAAATGAGCAGTTCTTC; cdr3_aa: CASSLVAWGNEQFF
j_call: TRBJ2-5; d_call: NA; clone_size: few; v_call: TRBV27; cdr3_nt: TGTGCCAGCAGTCGCCAGGGAGGACAAGAGACCCAGTACTTC; cdr3_aa: CASSRQGGQETQYF
j_call: TRBJ2-5; d_call: NA; clone_size: NA; v_call: TRBV29-1; cdr3_nt: TGCAGCGTTGAATCGGCGTATTCAGAGACCCAGTACTTC; cdr3_aa: CSVESAYSETQYF
j_call: TRBJ1-2; d_call: NA; clone_size: NA; v_call: TRBV7-9; cdr3_nt: TGTGCCAGCAGCTTAGCGCGGGAAGGCTACACCTTC; cdr3_aa: CASSLAREGYTF
j_call: TRBJ2-7; d_call: NA; clone_size: medium-sized; v_call: TRBV7-9; cdr3_nt: TGTGCCAGCAGCCCCGGCGGCGAGCAGTACTTC; cdr3_aa: CASSPGGEQYF
j_call: TRBJ1-4; d_call: TRBD1; clone_size: medium-sized; v_call: TRBV27; cdr3_nt: TGTGCCAGCAGTCCCCCCATCGATTCCGACAGGGGAATTTGGTCAACTAATGAAAAACTGTTTTTT; cdr3_aa: CASSPPIDSDRGIWSTNEKLFF
j_call: TRBJ2-7; d_call: NA; clone_size: NA; v_call: TRBV5-5; cdr3_nt: TGTGCCAGCAGCCCCCCCAGCCCCATCGAGCAGTACTTC; cdr3_aa: CASSPPSPIEQYF
j_call: TRBJ2-5; d_call: NA; clone_size: medium-sized; v_call: TRBV11-3; cdr3_nt: TGTGCCAGCAGCTCCGCCCTCGATCAAGAGACCCAGTACTTC; cdr3_aa: CASSSALDQETQYF
j_call: TRBJ2-3; d_call: TRBD2; clone_size: NA; v_call: TRBV10-2; cdr3_nt: TGCGCCAGCAGTGAGTCGACTAGCGGTAGCACAGATACGCAGTATTTT; cdr3_aa: CASSESTSGSTDTQYF
j_call: TRBJ2-1; d_call: TRBD2; clone_size: few; v_call: TRBV6-5; cdr3_nt: TGTGCCAGCAGTTCCTGGGGGGGGTTGGGTCGCAATGAGCAGTTCTTC; cdr3_aa: CASSSWGGLGRNEQFF
j_call: TRBJ2-7; d_call: NA; clone_size: NA; v_call: TRBV4-2; cdr3_nt: TGTGCCAGCAGCCAAGTTCCGGGGATCTACGAGCAGTACTTC; cdr3_aa: CASSQVPGIYEQYF
j_call: TRBJ1-1; d_call: NA; clone_size: NA; v_call: TRBV7-3; cdr3_nt: TGTGCCAGCAGCTTAACCGGGGTCTCGAACACTGAAGCTTTCTTT; cdr3_aa: CASSLTGVSNTEAFF